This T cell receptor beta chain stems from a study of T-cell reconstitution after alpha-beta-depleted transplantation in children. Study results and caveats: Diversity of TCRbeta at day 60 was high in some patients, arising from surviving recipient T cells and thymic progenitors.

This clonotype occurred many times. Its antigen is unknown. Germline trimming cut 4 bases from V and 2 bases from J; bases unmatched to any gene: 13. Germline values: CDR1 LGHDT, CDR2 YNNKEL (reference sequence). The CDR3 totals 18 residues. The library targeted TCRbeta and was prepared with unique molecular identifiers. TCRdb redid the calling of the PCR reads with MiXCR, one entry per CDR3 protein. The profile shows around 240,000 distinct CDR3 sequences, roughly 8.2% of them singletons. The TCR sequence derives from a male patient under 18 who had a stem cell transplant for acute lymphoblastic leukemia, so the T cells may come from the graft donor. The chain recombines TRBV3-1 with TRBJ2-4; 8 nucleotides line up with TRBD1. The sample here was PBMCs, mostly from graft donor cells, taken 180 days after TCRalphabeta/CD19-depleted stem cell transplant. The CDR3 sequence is CASSPGTGRLPTKNIQYF. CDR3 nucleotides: TGTGCCAGCAGCCCTGGGACAGGCAGACTTCCTACCAAAAACATTCAGTACTTC.